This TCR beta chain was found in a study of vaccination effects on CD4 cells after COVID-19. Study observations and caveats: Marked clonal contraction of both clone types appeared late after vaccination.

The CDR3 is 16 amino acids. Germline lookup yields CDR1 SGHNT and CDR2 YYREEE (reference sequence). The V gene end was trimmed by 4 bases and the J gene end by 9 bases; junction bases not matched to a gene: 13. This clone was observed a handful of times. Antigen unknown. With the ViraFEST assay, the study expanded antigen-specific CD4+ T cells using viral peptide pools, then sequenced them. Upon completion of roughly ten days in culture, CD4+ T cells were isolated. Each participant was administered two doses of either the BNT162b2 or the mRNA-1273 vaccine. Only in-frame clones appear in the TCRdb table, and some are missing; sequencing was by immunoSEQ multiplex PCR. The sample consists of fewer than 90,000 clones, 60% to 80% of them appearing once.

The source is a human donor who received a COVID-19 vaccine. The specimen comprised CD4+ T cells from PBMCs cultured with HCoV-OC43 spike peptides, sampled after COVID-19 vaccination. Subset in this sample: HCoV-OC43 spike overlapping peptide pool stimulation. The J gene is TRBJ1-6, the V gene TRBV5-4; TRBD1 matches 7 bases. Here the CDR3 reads CASSHTRQGVGSPLHF. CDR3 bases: TGTGCCAGCAGCCACACACGACAGGGTGTGGGTTCACCCCTCCACTTT.